The 13 T cell receptor beta chains reported below all come from one sample, sequenced in a study of CD8+CD57+ T cells in acquired aplastic anemia. TCR beta VDJ and CDR3 profiles were obtained from a genomic DNA template. In TCRdb, the reads were re-called with MiXCR into one record per CDR3 protein. The sample lists a few hundred thousand distinct CDR3 sequences; about a third were seen once. Selection for sequencing was limited to patients who had shown CD8+CD57+ cell expansion by flow cytometry. The source material was sorted CD4+, CD8+, or CD8+CD57+ T cells (not recorded which) from PBMCs. These receptors were obtained from a human donor with aplastic anemia.

The genes are TRBV11-1 and TRBJ1-5, with 9 bases aligning to TRBD1. Trimming at V came to 0 bases and at J to 2 bases, leaving 17 bases not matched to a gene. The CDR3 totals 21 residues. The germline V gene has CDR1 SGHAT and CDR2 FQDESV (reference sequence). The CDR3 DNA reads as TGTGCCAGCAGCTTAGCCCCTCCCGTGGGACAGGGCGCTTTTGGCAATCAGCCCCAGCATTTT. Protein: CASSLAPPVGQGAFGNQPQHF.

The rearrangement joins TRBV2 to TRBJ1-4, with 7 nucleotides matching TRBD1. This CDR3 contains 15 residues. Germline CDR1 reads SNHLY; CDR2 reads FYNNEI. Trimming took 4 bases from V and 7 from J; bases not matched to a gene: 9. The CDR3 DNA follows: TGTGCCAGCAGTGCCCTCGGGACAGTGGGTGAAAAACTGTTTTTT. Translating it yields CASSALGTVGEKLFF.

This clonotype has a count of ten or more. V usage is TRBV5-1 and J usage is TRBJ1-2; D perhaps matches TRBD1 (6 bases). Deletions cut 0 bases from V and 8 bases from J, with 23 bases between. Per germline, CDR1 SGHRS and CDR2 YFSETQ. The CDR3 extends over 17 amino acids. In DNA form, the CDR3 reads TGCGCCAGCAGCTTGGCTTCCACAACCAGGGGAGGAGAGGGCTACACCTTC. This codes for CASSLASTTRGGEGYTF.

On this clonotype itself: It may be a read error: a sequence one base away is much more abundant. The J gene is TRBJ1-1, the V gene TRBV19; D perhaps matches TRBD1 (6 bases). The germline V gene encodes CDR1 LNHDA and CDR2 SQIVND (reference sequence). The CDR3 is 13 amino acids. The CDR3 loop reads CASTRTVNTEALF. DNA of the CDR3: TGTGCCAGTACCAGGACAGTCAACACTGAAGCTCTCTTT.

In this sample, this clonotype turned up many times. The V and J genes are TRBV20-1 and TRBJ1-2; 7 nucleotides match TRBD1. The CDR3 contains 14 residues. CDR1 and CDR2 from the germline V gene are DFQATT and SNEGSKA (reference sequence). J lost 4 bases, V lost 6 bases, and 11 bases had no gene match. The CDR3 DNA follows: TGCAGTGCCGCCAGCGACAGGGATGTCTATGGCTACACCTTC. Its translation: CSAASDRDVYGYTF.

A few counts support this clonotype. The V gene is TRBV11-2, the J gene TRBJ2-7, with 10 bases matching TRBD1. The germline CDR1 and CDR2 sequences are SGHAT and FQNNGV. The J segment lost 2 bases and the V segment lost 5 bases, leaving 9 bases of the junction unmatched. This CDR3 contains 16 residues. This chain's CDR3 is CASSPRGQGLPYEQYF. The CDR3 coding sequence is TGTGCCAGCAGCCCAAGGGGACAGGGGTTACCCTACGAGCAGTACTTC.

Worth noting for this clonotype: A much larger clone differs by one base, so this may be a read error. J is TRBJ1-2 and V is TRBV20-1; D remains ambiguous. V was cut by 3 bases and J by 4 bases, with 15 bases left in between. CDR3 length equals 14 residues. Germline CDR1 and CDR2: DFQATT and SNEGSKA (reference sequence). For the CDR3, the DNA is TGCAGTGCTAGCCTTCATGAGGGCGTCTATGGCTACACCTTC. This sequence encodes CSASLHEGVYGYTF.

This CDR3 is CSAARGGGGVSYEQYF. The CDR3 DNA sequence: TGCAGTGCTGCTAGGGGGGGAGGTGGAGTATCCTACGAGCAGTACTTC. The rearrangement uses TRBV20-1 and TRBJ2-7; D is perhaps TRBD2 (7 bases). Trimming cost V 5 bases and J 1 base, with 21 bases left between them. Per the germline V gene, CDR1 is DFQATT and CDR2 is SNEGSKA (reference sequence). CDR3 length: 16 amino acids.

V usage is TRBV19 and J usage is TRBJ2-7; 9 nucleotides line up with TRBD1. After removal of 2 bases from V and 4 bases from J, the junction contained 12 bases not matched to a gene. Germline CDR1 LNHDA, CDR2 SQIVND (reference sequence). This CDR3 comprises 17 residues. The CDR3 nucleotides are TGTGCCAGTAGTATATACACCAGGGACAGGGTGTTTTACGAGCAGTACTTC. It yields the protein CASSIYTRDRVFYEQYF.

The rearrangement joins TRBV20-1 to TRBJ2-3; possibly TRBD2 for D (5 bases). Germline CDR1 DFQATT, CDR2 SNEGSKA (reference sequence). This CDR3 contains 14 residues. V lost 1 base and J 5 bases, leaving 13 bases between the germline ends. CDR3 sequence reads: CSARVLVAGDTQYF. The DNA for the CDR3 is TGCAGTGCTAGAGTACTAGTGGCGGGAGATACGCAGTATTTT.

The chain couples TRBV5-1 to TRBJ2-7, with 11 bases aligning to TRBD2. The ends lost 0 bases at V and 2 bases at J; junction bases unmatched: 4. The CDR3 is 16 amino acids. Germline CDR1 SGHRS, CDR2 YFSETQ. The CDR3 reads CASSLGVSGRAYEQYF. The CDR3 DNA reads as TGCGCCAGCAGCTTGGGGGTTAGCGGGAGGGCCTACGAGCAGTACTTC.

The V call is TRBV25-1, the J call TRBJ1-5; TRBD1 matches at 9 bases. Germline V gives CDR1 MGHDK, CDR2 SYGVNS. This CDR3 spans 15 amino acids. V trimming: 5 bases; J trimming: 4 bases; junction bases outside the gene matches: 6. The CDR3: CASSYPTGGNQPQHF. The CDR3 DNA follows: TGTGCCAGCAGTTACCCGACAGGGGGAAATCAGCCCCAGCATTTT.

The CDR3 sequence is CSVGFGGRASYEQYF. The CDR3, as DNA: TGCAGCGTTGGGTTCGGCGGGAGGGCCTCCTACGAGCAGTACTTC. The chain links TRBV29-1 to TRBJ2-7; 9 bases line up with TRBD2. Germline loops: CDR1 SQVTM, CDR2 ANQGSEA. V gave up 4 bases and J gave up 0 bases; unmatched junction bases: 7. The CDR3 spans 15 residues.